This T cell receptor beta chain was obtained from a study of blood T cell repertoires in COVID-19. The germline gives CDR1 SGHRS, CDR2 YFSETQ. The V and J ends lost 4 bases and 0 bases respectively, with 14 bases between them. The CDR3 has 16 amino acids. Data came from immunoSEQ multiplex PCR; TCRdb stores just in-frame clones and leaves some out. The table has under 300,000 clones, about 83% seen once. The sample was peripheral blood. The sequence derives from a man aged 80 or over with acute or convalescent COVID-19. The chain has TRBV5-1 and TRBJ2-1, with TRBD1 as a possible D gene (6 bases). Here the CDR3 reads CASSPRQVGSYNEQFF. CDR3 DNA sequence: TGCGCCAGCAGCCCACGACAGGTCGGCTCCTACAATGAGCAGTTCTTC. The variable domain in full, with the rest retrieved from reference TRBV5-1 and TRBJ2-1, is KAGVTQTPRYLIKTRGQQVTLSCSPISGHRSVSWYQQTPGQGLQFLFEYFSETQRNKGNFPGRFSGRQFSNSRSEMNVSTLELGDSALYLCASSPRQVGSYNEQFFGPGTRLTVL.